This T cell receptor (beta chain) appears in the sequencing data of a study of T-cell memory formation after mild COVID-19. Study-wide points: Clones contracting over day 15 to 85 were CD4/CD8 balanced, with later expanders leaning CD4+.

This clonotype showed up just a few times. Its antigen remains unidentified. In TCRdb, the 5' RACE reads were re-called with MiXCR into one record per CDR3 protein. The sample yields some 320,000 distinct CDR3 sequences, roughly 13% seen once. This CDR3 is built from 16 residues. Trimming removed 3 bases from V and 5 bases from J; junction bases left unmatched: 10. Germline V gene data show CDR1 as LGHNA and CDR2 as YNFKEQ. The source is a man between 18 and 35 years old who had mild COVID-19 (a few samples of this study predate the infection). Cell type and time point are not known. The gene calls are TRBV4-2 and TRBJ2-3, with 8 bases identical to TRBD2. Material for sequencing was PBMCs or a T cell subset sorted from them (not recorded which). In DNA form, the CDR3 reads TGTGCCAGCAGCCAGGAACTAGCGGCGGGCCAAGATACGCAGTATTTT. This sequence encodes CASSQELAAGQDTQYF.